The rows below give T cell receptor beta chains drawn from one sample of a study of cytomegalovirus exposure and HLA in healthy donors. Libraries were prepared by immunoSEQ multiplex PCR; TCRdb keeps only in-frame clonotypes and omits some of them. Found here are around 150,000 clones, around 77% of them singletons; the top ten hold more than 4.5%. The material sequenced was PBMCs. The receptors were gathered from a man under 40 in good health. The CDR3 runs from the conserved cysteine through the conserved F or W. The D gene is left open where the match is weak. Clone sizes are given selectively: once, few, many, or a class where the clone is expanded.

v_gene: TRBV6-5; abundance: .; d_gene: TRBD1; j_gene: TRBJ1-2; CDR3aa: CASSSALTGKVDGYTF; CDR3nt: TGTGCCAGCAGTTCCGCCCTGACAGGGAAGGTGGATGGCTACACCTTC
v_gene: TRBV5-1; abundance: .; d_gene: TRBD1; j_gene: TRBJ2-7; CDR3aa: CASSTRQGIDEQYF; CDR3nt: TGCGCCAGCAGCACGCGACAGGGTATCGACGAGCAGTACTTC
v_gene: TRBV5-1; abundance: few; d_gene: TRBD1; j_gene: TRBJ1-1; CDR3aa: CASSAGQAKNTEAFF; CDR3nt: TGCGCCAGCAGCGCGGGACAGGCGAAGAACACTGAAGCTTTCTTT
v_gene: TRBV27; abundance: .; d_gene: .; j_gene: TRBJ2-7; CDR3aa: CASSFTPSYEQYF; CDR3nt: TGTGCCAGCAGTTTCACTCCGTCCTACGAGCAGTACTTC
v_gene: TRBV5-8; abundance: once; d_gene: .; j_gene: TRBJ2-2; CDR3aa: CASNPGEGVWNTGELFF; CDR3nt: TGTGCCAGCAACCCTGGCGAGGGTGTATGGAACACCGGGGAGCTGTTTTTT
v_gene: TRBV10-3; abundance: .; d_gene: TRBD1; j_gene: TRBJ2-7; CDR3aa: CAITHGQAYEQYF; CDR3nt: TGTGCCATCACTCACGGACAGGCCTACGAGCAGTACTTC
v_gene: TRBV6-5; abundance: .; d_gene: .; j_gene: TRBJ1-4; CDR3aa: CASSYKEVANEKLFF; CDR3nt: TGTGCCAGCAGTTATAAGGAGGTAGCTAATGAAAAACTGTTTTTT
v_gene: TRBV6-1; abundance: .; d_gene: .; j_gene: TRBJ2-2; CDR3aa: CASKPRVGVTGELFF; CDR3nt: TGTGCCAGCAAGCCCCGTGTCGGGGTGACCGGGGAGCTGTTTTTT
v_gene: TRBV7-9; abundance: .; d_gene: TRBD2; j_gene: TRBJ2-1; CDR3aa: CSSSPSLAGAYNEQFF; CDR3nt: TGTTCCAGCAGCCCCTCGCTAGCGGGAGCCTACAATGAGCAGTTCTTC
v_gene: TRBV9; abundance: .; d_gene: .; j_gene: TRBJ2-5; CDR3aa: CASSVDRWGGAETQYF; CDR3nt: TGTGCCAGCAGCGTAGATCGGTGGGGGGGCGCGGAGACCCAGTACTTC
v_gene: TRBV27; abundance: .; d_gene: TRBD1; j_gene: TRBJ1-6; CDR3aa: CASSLSRQGWRPLHF; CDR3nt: TGTGCCAGCAGTTTATCGCGACAGGGGTGGCGACCCCTCCACTTT
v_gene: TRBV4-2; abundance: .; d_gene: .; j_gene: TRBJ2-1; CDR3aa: CASSQDPSSYNEQFF; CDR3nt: TGTGCCAGCAGCCAAGACCCGAGCTCCTACAATGAGCAGTTCTTC
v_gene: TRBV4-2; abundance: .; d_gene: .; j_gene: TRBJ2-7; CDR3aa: CASSQADSLGEQYF; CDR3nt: TGTGCCAGCAGCCAAGCGGACTCCCTTGGCGAGCAGTACTTC
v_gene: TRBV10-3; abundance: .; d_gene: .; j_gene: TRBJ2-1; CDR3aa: CAIRTVSYNEQFF; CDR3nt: TGTGCCATCAGGACAGTCTCCTACAATGAGCAGTTCTTC
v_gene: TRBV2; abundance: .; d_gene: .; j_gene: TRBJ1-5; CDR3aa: CASRGSNQPQHF; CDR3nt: TGTGCCAGCAGGGGCAGTAATCAGCCCCAGCATTTT